The 22 T cell receptor beta chains below all came from one sample that was sequenced in a study of cytomegalovirus exposure and HLA in healthy donors. A multiplex PCR was run with 60 Vbeta primers and 13 Jbeta primers. Only in-frame clones appear in the TCRdb table, and some are missing; sequencing was by immunoSEQ multiplex PCR. The repertoire includes some 94,000 clones, about 80% of them detected once, and approximately 3.5% sits in the top ten. The sample taken for sequencing was PBMCs. The receptors here all came from a man in his forties in good health and CMV-seronegative.

This clone was detected a few times. The rearrangement links TRBV5-1 to TRBJ1-6, with D tentatively TRBD1 (6 bases). The V and J ends lost 4 bases and 5 bases respectively, with 10 bases between them. Germline CDR1 reads SGHRS; CDR2 reads YFSETQ. There are 14 residues in the CDR3. Here the CDR3 DNA reads TGCGCCAGCAGCACAGGGTGGGATAATTCACCCCTCCACTTT. Translated, it gives CASSTGWDNSPLHF.

This rearrangement joins TRBV11-2 to TRBJ1-1; 9 bases line up with TRBD1. CDR1 and CDR2 from the germline V gene are SGHAT and FQNNGV. The J segment lost 1 base and the V segment lost 5 bases, leaving 8 bases of the junction unmatched. The CDR3 runs 16 residues. This CDR3 reads CASSQGQGYQNTEAFF. CDR3 nucleotide sequence: TGTGCCAGCAGCCAGGGACAGGGCTATCAGAACACTGAAGCTTTCTTT.

The CDR3 loop is CASSEAGTGRLGNEQFF. CDR3 in DNA: TGTGCCAGCAGTGAAGCAGGCACAGGACGGTTGGGCAATGAGCAGTTCTTC. The rearrangement uses TRBV2 and TRBJ2-1; a possible D gene is TRBD1 (5 bases). V was trimmed by 0 bases and J by 6 bases, leaving 18 bases between them. CDR1 and CDR2 (germline): SNHLY, FYNNEI. This CDR3 spans 17 amino acids.

J is TRBJ2-7 and V is TRBV2; D may be TRBD2 (5 bases). The CDR3 is 12 residues long. The germline V and J ends were trimmed by 6 bases and 4 bases, with 10 bases remaining between them. The V gene's germline CDR1 is SNHLY and CDR2 FYNNEI. CDR3: CASRGDGYEQYF. The CDR3, as DNA: TGTGCCAGCAGGGGAGACGGATACGAGCAGTACTTC.

The genes are TRBV9 and TRBJ2-7; TRBD2 aligns across 10 bases. V shed 0 bases, J shed 7 bases, and the junction held 13 bases outside the gene matches. Per the germline V gene, CDR1 is SGDLS and CDR2 is YYNGEE. The length of the CDR3 is 17 residues. CDR3 DNA sequence: TGTGCCAGCAGCGTAGCTTTAGAAGCGGGAGGGCTAGGTGAGCAGTACTTC. Protein product: CASSVALEAGGLGEQYF.

There are a few counts of this clone. Here the CDR3 reads CASSLRDRILAKNIQYF. The CDR3 DNA reads as TGTGCCAGCAGCTTGCGGGACAGAATACTAGCCAAAAACATTCAGTACTTC. The rearrangement uses TRBV7-9 and TRBJ2-4; weak D call: TRBD1 (7 bases). CDR3 length equals 17 residues. V lost 3 bases and J lost 0, with 15 bases in between. In germline, CDR1 is SEHNR, CDR2 FQNEAQ (reference sequence).

This clone has only a few counts. CDR3 region: CAIEAGQLANTGELFF. The CDR3 nucleotides are TGTGCCATCGAGGCGGGACAGCTAGCGAACACCGGGGAGCTGTTTTTT. The chain employs TRBV10-3 and TRBJ2-2; D perhaps matches TRBD1 (7 bases). The germline V gene has CDR1 ENHRY and CDR2 SYGVKD. The CDR3 contains 16 residues. Trimming stripped 8 bases from V and 0 bases from J, with 16 bases between.

This clone has only one observation. The chain carries TRBV2 and TRBJ2-5; 7 positions agree with TRBD2. Germline loops: CDR1 SNHLY, CDR2 FYNNEI. The CDR3 has 13 residues. V shed 6 bases and J 5 bases; nucleotides not matched to a gene: 6. The CDR3, as DNA: TGTGCCAGCAGGTCGGGACTATCGGAGACCCAGTACTTC. It is translated as CASRSGLSETQYF.

This clone was recorded only once. The chain carries TRBV6-6 and TRBJ1-6; the match to TRBD1 covers 9 bases. Losses at the gene ends were 6 bases for V and 10 bases for J; bases not matched to a gene: 10. Germline V lookup: CDR1 MNHNY, CDR2 SVGAGI (reference sequence). The CDR3 runs 15 residues. The CDR3 spells CASSLGTGNVSPLHF. DNA of the CDR3: TGTGCCAGCAGCCTAGGGACAGGGAATGTGTCACCCCTCCACTTT.

V gene TRBV19 combines with J gene TRBJ1-5, with D perhaps matching TRBD1 (6 bases). CDR3 length equals 15 residues. Per the germline V gene, CDR1 is LNHDA and CDR2 is SQIVND (reference sequence). Trimming took 4 bases from V and 1 from J, leaving 11 bases between them. This chain's CDR3 is CASSRSDSSNQPQHF. The CDR3 DNA is TGTGCCAGTAGTAGGTCGGACAGCAGCAATCAGCCCCAGCATTTT.

V and J are TRBV5-4 and TRBJ1-3, with 12 bases lining up with TRBD1. J lost 4 bases, V lost 0 bases, and 5 bases had no gene match. Germline V lookup: CDR1 SGHNT, CDR2 YYREEE (reference sequence). The CDR3 has 17 amino acids. In DNA form, the CDR3 reads TGTGCCAGCAGCTTGGCCGGGACAGGGGGCTACGGAAACACCATATATTTT. It yields the protein CASSLAGTGGYGNTIYF.

The CDR3 is CATSRSGTNTGELFF. CDR3 DNA: TGTGCCACCAGCAGGTCAGGAACGAACACCGGGGAGCTGTTTTTT. J is TRBJ2-2 and V is TRBV15; D unresolved. Trimming stripped 3 bases from V and 0 bases from J, with 8 bases between. Per germline, CDR1 LNHNV and CDR2 YYDKDF (reference sequence). The CDR3 runs to 15 residues.

This chain connects TRBV6-6 to TRBJ2-7; the D is unclear. The CDR3 has 14 residues. Trimming took off 2 bases at V and 5 bases at J, with 13 bases between the two ends. Looked up from germline, CDR1 is MNHNY and CDR2 is SVGAGI (reference sequence). CDR3 in amino acids: CASSYERRGDEQYF. The CDR3 DNA follows: TGTGCCAGCAGTTACGAGCGCCGAGGTGACGAGCAGTACTTC.

This sequence joins TRBV6-6 and TRBJ2-5; 14 nucleotides line up with TRBD2. Trimming at V came to 2 bases and at J to 5 bases, leaving 4 bases not matched to a gene. The CDR3 consists of 16 residues. Germline CDR1 MNHNY, CDR2 SVGAGI (reference sequence). CDR3 DNA: TGTGCCAGCAGTTACGCCGGGACTAGCGGGAGCGAGACCCAGTACTTC. It is translated as CASSYAGTSGSETQYF.

The genes are TRBV2 and TRBJ1-1; the D gene is possibly TRBD1 (6 bases). Germline V gives CDR1 SNHLY, CDR2 FYNNEI. V was clipped by 2 bases and J by 5 bases, with 12 bases between them. The CDR3 runs 14 residues. In DNA, the CDR3 is TGTGCCAGCAGTGAATATCAGGGGAGAACTGAAGCTTTCTTT. Protein sequence: CASSEYQGRTEAFF.

The V and J genes are TRBV28 and TRBJ2-7, with 10 bases identical to TRBD1. V shed 5 bases and J 3 bases; nucleotides not matched to a gene: 7. Germline CDR1 reads MDHEN; CDR2 reads SYDVKM. This CDR3 comprises 15 residues. Here the CDR3 reads CASSPSRDRGYEQYF. The DNA of the CDR3 is TGTGCCAGCAGTCCAAGCCGGGACAGGGGCTACGAGCAGTACTTC.

A few counts support this clone. The chain employs TRBV18 and TRBJ2-6; TRBD1 is a possible D gene (5 bases). This CDR3 region has 15 residues. V lost 3 bases and J lost 4, with 10 bases in between. Germline assignment: CDR1 KGHSH and CDR2 LQKENI. For the CDR3, the DNA is TGTGCCAGCTCACCTGGGGCGCCAGGGGCCAACGTCCTGACTTTC. It is translated as CASSPGAPGANVLTF.

The genes are TRBV29-1 and TRBJ2-7; TRBD1 might be the D (6 bases). V gave up 6 bases and J gave up 2 bases, with 17 bases separating them. There are 14 residues in the CDR3. Germline CDR1 SQVTM, CDR2 ANQGSEA. This CDR3 is CSVEQGEKPYEQYF. CDR3 sequence (DNA): TGCAGCGTCGAACAGGGTGAAAAGCCCTACGAGCAGTACTTC.

This clone was seen repeatedly, ten times or more. Within the sample, other DNA sequences also encode this same CDR3. The rearrangement links TRBV4-2 to TRBJ1-6; no clear D gene. Trimming removed 1 base at V and 8 bases at J, with 6 bases between. Germline V gene lookup returns CDR1 LGHNA and CDR2 YNFKEQ. CDR3 size: 13 residues. CDR3 protein: CASSQGGDSPLHF. Here the CDR3 DNA reads TGTGCCAGCAGCCAAGGAGGAGATTCACCCCTCCACTTT.

The chain has TRBV28 and TRBJ1-5; 9 nucleotides align to TRBD1. CDR1 and CDR2 (germline): MDHEN, SYDVKM. The ends lost 3 bases at V and 7 bases at J; junction bases unmatched: 7. The CDR3 loop spans 15 amino acids. The CDR3 DNA is TGTGCCAGCAGTTTTCCCGGGACAGGGAAACAGCCCCAGCATTTT. Protein sequence: CASSFPGTGKQPQHF.

Only a few counts were recorded for this clone. The chain links TRBV15 to TRBJ1-1; tentative D call: TRBD1 (5 bases). Germline lookup yields CDR1 LNHNV and CDR2 YYDKDF (reference sequence). Trimming took off 0 bases at V and 7 bases at J, with 6 bases between the two ends. The CDR3 consists of 12 residues. The CDR3 spells CATSREGDEAFF. The CDR3 nucleotides are TGTGCCACCAGCAGAGAAGGGGATGAAGCTTTCTTT. Drawing the rest from reference TRBV15 and TRBJ1-1, the complete variable domain is DAMVIQNPRYQVTQFGKPVTLSCSQTLNHNVMYWYQQKSSQAPKLLFHYYDKDFNNEADTPDNFQSRRPNTSFCFLDIRSPGLGDTAMYLCATSREGDEAFFGQGTRLTVV.

This clone was found once. The V call is TRBV15, the J call TRBJ1-2, with 7 positions matching TRBD1. The trim removed 3 bases at V and 4 bases at J, leaving 5 bases unmatched. The length of the CDR3 is 14 residues. The germline V gene has CDR1 LNHNV and CDR2 YYDKDF (reference sequence). CDR3 region: CATSRTGSGYGYTF. In DNA, the CDR3 is TGTGCCACCAGCAGGACAGGGTCGGGCTATGGCTACACCTTC.